These 7 T cell receptor beta chains came from one sample sequenced in a study of blood T cell repertoires in COVID-19 (dated by TCRdb to about 2020). Receptor libraries were prepared by the immunoSEQ multiplex PCR assay. Not all clones reach the TCRdb copy of this immuneACCESS table, which keeps in-frame sequences only. Checked studies attribute under half of the gap to unresolved V genes and leave the rest unexplained. The sample yields 250,000 to 300,000 clones; around 89% were counted once. The biggest ten clones account for about 4.6% of the sample. The sample was peripheral blood. The receptors derive from a man aged 35 to 55 with acute or convalescent COVID-19.

In nucleotides, the CDR3 is TGTGCCAGCAGTGATTTTTCCACGGGTTATAAAGGAAAACTGTTTTTT. This codes for CASSDFSTGYKGKLFF. This rearrangement joins TRBV25-1 to TRBJ1-4, with D uncertain. V dropped 3 bases and J dropped 10 bases, with 21 bases sitting between them. The CDR3 has 16 amino acids. Germline V gives CDR1 MGHDK, CDR2 SYGVNS.

CDR3 nucleotide sequence: TGTGCCAGCAGCCCTCGGGGCAGGACTAGCTACAATGAGCAGTTCTTC. Its protein is CASSPRGRTSYNEQFF. The chain is built from TRBV7-3 and TRBJ2-1, with 7 positions matching TRBD2. Germline V CDR1 and CDR2: SGHTA, FQGTGA. The V gene end was trimmed by 5 bases and the J gene end by 3 bases; junction bases not matched to a gene: 10. The CDR3 totals 16 residues.

This chain uses TRBV5-1 with TRBJ1-1; D is perhaps TRBD1 (6 bases). Germline values: CDR1 SGHRS, CDR2 YFSETQ. The germline V and J ends were trimmed by 1 base and 1 base, with 8 bases remaining between them. This CDR3 has 14 amino acids. The CDR3 nucleotides read TGCGCCAGCAGCTTGAGGACAGCGAACACTGAAGCTTTCTTT. This translates into CASSLRTANTEAFF.

V and J are TRBV6-6 and TRBJ1-2; the D gene is possibly TRBD1 (6 bases). V was pared by 2 bases and J by 6 bases, with 10 bases between. CDR3 length: 13 residues. The V gene's germline CDR1 is MNHNY and CDR2 SVGAGI (reference sequence). This CDR3 reads CASSYQGLDGYTF. The DNA for the CDR3 is TGTGCCAGCAGTTACCAGGGGTTGGATGGCTACACCTTC.

This rearrangement joins TRBV29-1 to TRBJ1-1; D possibly corresponds to TRBD1 (6 bases). V gave up 1 base and J gave up 10 bases, with 13 bases separating them. This CDR3 has 12 residues. Germline V lookup: CDR1 SQVTM, CDR2 ANQGSEA. In nucleotides, the CDR3 is TGCAGCGTTGAAGGCCTGGACAGCGGAGCTTTCTTT. Encoded protein: CSVEGLDSGAFF.

This chain uses TRBV10-3 with TRBJ1-1, with D maybe TRBD1 (5 bases). The germline V and J ends were trimmed by 3 bases and 0 bases, with 8 bases remaining between them. Germline CDR1 reads ENHRY; CDR2 reads SYGVKD. This CDR3 region has 14 residues. The CDR3 loop reads CAISDGGLNTEAFF. In DNA, the CDR3 is TGTGCCATCAGTGACGGGGGGTTGAACACTGAAGCTTTCTTT.

J is TRBJ1-1 and V is TRBV4-1, with a possible D match to TRBD1 (6 bases). The CDR3 length is 15 residues. From germline, CDR1 is MGHRA and CDR2 YSYEKL. Trimming took 1 base from V and 4 from J, leaving 13 bases between them. CDR3 loop: CASSQGARGGTEAFF. The CDR3 DNA reads as TGCGCCAGCAGCCAAGGGGCTCGAGGGGGCACTGAAGCTTTCTTT.